This TCR beta chain was sequenced in a study of blood T cell repertoires in COVID-19. Only in-frame clones appear in the TCRdb table, and some are missing; sequencing was by immunoSEQ multiplex PCR. The sample holds 250,000 to 300,000 clones, under 90% seen once. Germline loops: CDR1 SGHRS, CDR2 YFSETQ. The V and J ends lost 1 base and 6 bases, in that order; junction bases with no gene match: 13. The CDR3 covers 17 residues. The count of this clone is one. The chain has TRBV5-1 and TRBJ2-1; 7 bases match TRBD2. This receptor was identified in a woman aged 18-30 years with acute or convalescent COVID-19. The sequenced sample was peripheral blood. CDR3 nucleotide sequence: TGCGCCAGCAGCTTGATAACTGGGACTAAGGATTTCAATGAGCAGTTCTTC. This translates into CASSLITGTKDFNEQFF.